These 14 T cell receptor beta chains originate from one sample sequenced in a study of shared clonotypes between healthy human individuals. Naive CD8 cells comprised CD45RO-negative, CCR7-positively selected cells, excluding terminally differentiated effector memory CD45RA+ cells. Profiling relied on immunoSEQ multiplex PCR, and the TCRdb table lists in-frame clones only, not all of them. Of 750,000 to 1,000,000 clones in the sample, around 93% were seen once. Sequencing was carried out using naive CD8+ T cells sorted from blood. The receptors derive from a man aged 25 to 40 in good health.

The gene calls are TRBV29-1 and TRBJ2-5; D is possibly TRBD1 or TRBD2 (5 bases each). Germline V gene sequence: CDR1 SQVTM, CDR2 ANQGSEA. The CDR3 runs to 14 residues. Between the trimmed V and J ends, which lost 2 bases and 2 bases, there was a span of 12 bases. This CDR3 reads CSVELVGVQETQYF. Written as DNA, the CDR3 is TGCAGCGTTGAATTAGTGGGGGTTCAAGAGACCCAGTACTTC.

CDR3 sequence: CASSLAGGGPNEQFF. The CDR3 bases are TGTGCCAGCAGCTTGGCCGGGGGAGGGCCAAATGAGCAGTTCTTC. V gene TRBV5-4 combines with J gene TRBJ2-1; 7 bases are a match to TRBD2. V was clipped by 0 bases and J by 7 bases; unmatched bases: 7. This CDR3 has 15 residues. CDR1 is SGHNT, CDR2 YYREEE, per germline (reference sequence).

The gene calls are TRBV27 and TRBJ2-7, with 14 bases aligning to TRBD2. CDR1 MNHEY and CDR2 SMNVEV come from the germline V gene (reference sequence). This CDR3 contains 16 residues. V lost 8 bases and J lost 3; bases outside the gene matches: 9. CDR3 loop: CASLGLAGGPIYEQYF. CDR3 nucleotide sequence: TGTGCCAGCCTTGGACTAGCGGGAGGTCCGATCTACGAGCAGTACTTC.

This clone was observed a handful of times. This chain uses TRBV7-9 with TRBJ1-5; TRBD1 matches at 7 bases. The CDR3 has 15 amino acids. The V and J ends lost 4 bases and 1 base, in that order; junction bases with no gene match: 4. The V gene's germline CDR1 is SEHNR and CDR2 FQNEAQ (reference sequence). The CDR3 region is CASSSGGASNQPQHF. CDR3 coding DNA: TGTGCCAGCAGCTCAGGGGGGGCCAGCAATCAGCCCCAGCATTTT.

This clone came up a few times. An end of the junction differs from the germline gene, which may be a read error. J is TRBJ2-3 and V is TRBV2; D possibly corresponds to TRBD2 (6 bases). The germline V gene has CDR1 SNHLY and CDR2 FYNNEI. This CDR3 has 9 residues. For the CDR3, the DNA is TGTGCCAGCAGACGGGACTTAACGTTT. Amino acid sequence: CASRRDLTF.

The chain couples TRBV4-1 to TRBJ2-1, with a tentative D call TRBD2 (6 bases). The CDR3 has 16 amino acids. The germline V gene encodes CDR1 MGHRA and CDR2 YSYEKL. With 1 base removed from V and 0 bases from J, the gap between germline ends came to 10 bases. CDR3 DNA sequence: TGCGCCAGCAGCCAAGCCGGAGGGGACTCCTACAATGAGCAGTTCTTC. This gives the protein CASSQAGGDSYNEQFF.

The rearrangement joins TRBV4-1 to TRBJ2-7; no definite D call. The CDR3 is 14 amino acids. V was clipped by 3 bases and J by 7 bases, with 16 bases between them. CDR1 and CDR2 from the germline V gene are MGHRA and YSYEKL. CDR3 in amino acids: CASSQILVPEEQYF. CDR3 coding DNA: TGCGCCAGCAGCCAGATCCTTGTCCCCGAGGAGCAGTACTTC.

The rearrangement links TRBV10-1 to TRBJ2-1, with 12 bases identical to TRBD2. CDR3 length: 19 amino acids. V was clipped by 2 bases and J by 1 base; unmatched bases: 9. The germline V gene encodes CDR1 WNHNN and CDR2 SYGVQD (reference sequence). CDR3 sequence: CASSEELAGGLESYNEQFF. In nucleotides, the CDR3 is TGCGCCAGCAGTGAGGAGCTAGCGGGAGGGCTAGAATCCTACAATGAGCAGTTCTTC.

This sequence joins TRBV7-9 and TRBJ1-5, with D hard to call. The CDR3 contains 12 residues. Trimming stripped 6 bases from V and 7 bases from J, with 10 bases between. CDR1 is SEHNR, CDR2 FQNEAQ, per germline (reference sequence). The CDR3 here is CASRIGRQPQHF. CDR3 nucleotides: TGTGCCAGCAGGATAGGAAGGCAGCCCCAGCATTTT.

Here the CDR3 DNA reads TGTGCCAGCAGTTACGCCCCGGGGGGCATCTACTACGAGCAGTACTTC. The encoded protein is CASSYAPGGIYYEQYF. The chain couples TRBV6-5 to TRBJ2-7; tentatively, D is TRBD2 (7 bases). The germline V gene encodes CDR1 MNHEY and CDR2 SVGAGI. This CDR3 comprises 16 residues. Trimming removed 2 bases at V and 3 bases at J, with 17 bases between.

The chain is built from TRBV29-1 and TRBJ2-2; 8 bases align to TRBD2. Germline trimming cut 0 bases from V and 3 bases from J; bases unmatched to any gene: 6. Germline V gene lookup returns CDR1 SQVTM and CDR2 ANQGSEA. This CDR3 has 16 amino acids. In DNA form, the CDR3 reads TGCAGCGTTGAAGAAACTACTAGCGGAGACACCGGGGAGCTGTTTTTT. Translation gives CSVEETTSGDTGELFF.

V gene TRBV7-9 combines with J gene TRBJ1-2; D remains ambiguous. Per germline, CDR1 SEHNR and CDR2 FQNEAQ (reference sequence). V dropped 5 bases and J dropped 4 bases, with 11 bases sitting between them. The CDR3 sequence is 13 residues long. The CDR3 DNA follows: TGTGCCAGCAGCCAAAGCACGGTCTATGGCTACACCTTC. As protein: CASSQSTVYGYTF.

This chain connects TRBV7-9 to TRBJ2-5; 7 nucleotides agree with TRBD2. Germline CDR1 SEHNR, CDR2 FQNEAQ (reference sequence). The CDR3 runs to 17 residues. The V segment lost 4 bases and the J segment 1 base; nucleotides outside the gene matches: 12. This chain's CDR3 is CASSSAGYGGSQETQYF. CDR3 DNA sequence: TGTGCCAGCAGCTCGGCGGGATACGGCGGGAGCCAAGAGACCCAGTACTTC.

V gene TRBV11-2 combines with J gene TRBJ2-5, with unresolved D. Germline values: CDR1 SGHAT, CDR2 FQNNGV. The CDR3 is made up of 14 amino acids. V lost 7 bases, J lost 5 bases, and 17 bases lay in between. CDR3 DNA sequence: TGTGCCAGCACTGCGGACCGTAGGCGCGAGACCCAGTACTTC. It codes for CASTADRRRETQYF. Variable domain in full (rest from reference TRBV11-2 and TRBJ2-5): EAGVAQSPRYKIIEKRQSVAFWCNPISGHATLYWYQQILGQGPKLLIQFQNNGVVDDSQLPKDRFSAERLKGVDSTLKIQPAKLEDSAVYLCASTADRRRETQYFGPGTRLLVL.